Detailed here is one TCR beta chain. The data derive from a study of blood T cells in healthy people across ages. CDR1 is GTSNPN and CDR2 is SVGIG in the germline V gene (reference sequence). The CDR3 spans 13 residues. With a J-beta primer mix and a sample-barcoded 5' primer, a second PCR ran about 7 to 12 cycles. One entry per CDR3 protein results from TCRdb running MiXCR on the 5' RACE reads. The profile shows about 680,000 distinct CDR3 sequences, roughly 50% of them singletons. The chain joins TRBV30 to TRBJ2-5, with TRBD2 matching over 8 bases. Matching the DNA end better, TRBJ2-1 makes the J call doubtful. The sequencing input was blood. This clonotype originated in a woman aged 55 to 70 in good health. CDR3 amino acids: CAWSNGRANEQFF. The CDR3 DNA reads as TGTGCCTGGAGTAACGGGAGGGCAAATGAGCAGTTCTTC.